These T cell receptor beta chains were read from a single sample in a study of blood T cell repertoires in COVID-19. Clones were read by immunoSEQ multiplex PCR, and TCRdb kept only the in-frame ones, dropping some. The table records some 320,000 clones, 89% of them present only once. The sequenced material came from PBMCs or T cells enriched from blood (not recorded which). Receptors originate from a man between 60 and 75 years old who had recovered from COVID-19. Each CDR3 is given without its conserved first and last residue.

TRBV6-6	ASKWGEGTGELF
TRBV4-3	ASSQHRGLNEKLF
TRBV7-9	ASSWRPPTGELF
TRBV6-6	ASTSPGGTEAF
TRBV28	ASSLGRGAYEQY
TRBV7-3	ASSSRQGEKLF
TRBV18	ASSPLWTATGRYTEAF
TRBV24-1	ATSDDEASGIRAEQF
TRBV7-9	ASSRDWTGDQPQH
TRBV6-2/TRBV6-3	ASSYLTAYEQY
TRBV9	ASSVRGGYEQY
TRBV19	ASSIAGGRPGGYT
TRBV7-3	ASSSQGGSYNEQF
TRBV29-1	SVGPGQGQPQH
TRBV6-1	ASSDRFGTSGSYEQY
TRBV11-3	ASSLGGPTYNEQF
TRBV14	ASSRGRVKPSTDTQY
TRBV5-1	ASSLTGGGELF
TRBV7-3	ASKAGASNTGELF
TRBV15	ATSRDPGKGETQY
TRBV2	ASSETSGAYEQY
TRBV3-1/TRBV3-2	ASSSAGHTQY
TRBV6-5	ASTHGGTEAF
TRBV19	ASSIKRNTGELF
TRBV29-1	SVRGNEQF
TRBV4-3	ASSQRTARGEKLF
TRBV5-1	ASSLGTGTSGSGN
TRBV30	AWSLSPDRVDSGKLF
TRBV28	ASSEPSGANVLT
TRBV5-1	ASSLTAGANEKLF
TRBV27	ASSLNREAYEQY
TRBV7-2	ASSSRLEETQY
TRBV7-3	ASSPYGRGETQY
TRBV4-2	ASSLAGRASGELF
TRBV19	ASKEGHGLAGSWEQF
TRBV3-1/TRBV3-2	ASSQYGTGEGSYEQY
TRBV7-2	ASSLDWGRAGEQY
TRBV4-3	ASSQGGWGGHNSPLH
TRBV28	ASSPSSGLYSPLH
TRBV2	ASRDRGGIEKLF
TRBV2	ASRSGRRSYEQY
TRBV6-5	ASSSGQSNTEAF
TRBV7-2	ASSIAYTGELF
TRBV7-3	ASSFLPTSGLANTGELF
TRBV5-1	ASSIKGGANTGELF
TRBV25-1	ASSDGGLAGVEYNEQF
TRBV5-5	ASSLVLAGNQETQY
TRBV24-1	ATSDRGTGVSNEKLF
TRBV7-9	ASSLAADRVGNQPQH
TRBV18	ASSPTGGLVYNEQF